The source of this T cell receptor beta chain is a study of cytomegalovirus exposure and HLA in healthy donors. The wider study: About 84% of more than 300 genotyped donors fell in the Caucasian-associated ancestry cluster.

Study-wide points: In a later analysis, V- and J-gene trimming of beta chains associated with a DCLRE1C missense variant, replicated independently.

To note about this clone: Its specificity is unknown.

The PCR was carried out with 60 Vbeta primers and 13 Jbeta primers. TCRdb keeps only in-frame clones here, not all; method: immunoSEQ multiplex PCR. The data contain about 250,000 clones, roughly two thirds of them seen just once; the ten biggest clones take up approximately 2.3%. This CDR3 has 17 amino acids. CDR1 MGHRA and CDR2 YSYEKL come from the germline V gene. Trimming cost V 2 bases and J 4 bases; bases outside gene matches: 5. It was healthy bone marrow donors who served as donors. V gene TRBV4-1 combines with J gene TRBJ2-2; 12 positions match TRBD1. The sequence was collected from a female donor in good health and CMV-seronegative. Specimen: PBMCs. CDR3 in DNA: TGCGCCAGCAGCCAACAAGGGACAGGGGGCAGCACCGGGGAGCTGTTTTTT. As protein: CASSQQGTGGSTGELFF.